This TCR beta chain was sequenced for a study of cytomegalovirus exposure and HLA in healthy donors. To note about this clone: A junction end diverges from the germline sequence, so it may reflect a read error.

The CDR3 length is 14 residues. Germline CDR1 and CDR2: SSHAT and FNYEAQ (reference sequence). PCR primers comprised 60 Vbeta and 13 Jbeta primers. The assay was immunoSEQ multiplex PCR, and TCRdb's table has in-frame clones only and misses some. The sample has roughly 200,000 clones, roughly 72% seen once. This chain joins TRBV7-7 and TRBJ2-5; maybe TRBD2 (5 bases). The last part of the DNA fits TRBJ2-7 better; the J call may be wrong. The receptor was isolated from a man between 25 and 39 years old in good health and CMV-seronegative. Sequencing input: PBMCs. CDR3 in DNA: TGTGCTAGCAGCCAAGACGGGGTCTCTTACGAGCAGTACTTC. This encodes CASSQDGVSYEQYF.